The 19 T cell receptor beta chains given below trace back to one sample, sequenced in a study of T-cell memory formation after mild COVID-19. TCRdb analysed the 5' RACE reads with MiXCR anew, one entry per CDR3 protein. The sample shows 25,000 to 35,000 distinct CDR3 sequences, around 7% of them seen only once. Sequenced: PBMCs or a T cell subset sorted from them (not recorded which). The receptors were sampled from an adult woman who had mild COVID-19 (a few samples of this study predate the infection). Cell type and time point are not known.

Concerning this clonotype itself: One junction end does not reproduce the germline sequence, and a read error may be involved. This chain uses TRBV18 with TRBJ2-2; D is possibly TRBD2 (6 bases). CDR3 length: 15 residues. The germline V gene encodes CDR1 KGHSH and CDR2 LQKENI. In nucleotides, the CDR3 is TGTGCCAGCTCGCCACTAGCTAGAAACACCGGGGAGCTGTTTTTT. Its protein is CASSPLARNTGELFF.

This clonotype was found many times. The chain links TRBV20-1 to TRBJ2-7, with 9 nucleotides matching TRBD1. This CDR3 contains 14 residues. Germline CDR1 is DFQATT and CDR2 is SNEGSKA (reference sequence). J was trimmed by 3 bases and V by 1 base; bases with no gene match: 4. The CDR3 nucleotides are TGCAGTGCTAGAGGACAGGGGGGTTACTACGAGCAGTACTTC. As protein: CSARGQGGYYEQYF.

This clonotype showed up many times. The rearrangement uses TRBV5-1 and TRBJ2-3, with a weak D call TRBD1 (5 bases). This CDR3 spans 13 amino acids. Germline V CDR1 and CDR2: SGHRS, YFSETQ. Trimming cost V 7 bases and J 2 bases, with 11 bases left between them. As DNA, the CDR3 is TGCGCCAGCTCCTCAGGGAACACAGATACGCAGTATTTT. It yields the protein CASSSGNTDTQYF.

This clonotype appeared many times. The chain couples TRBV6-1 to TRBJ2-5; D unresolved. V lost 6 bases, J lost 2 bases, and 1 base lay in between. This CDR3 has 10 residues. Per germline, CDR1 MNHNS and CDR2 SASEGT. The CDR3 sequence is CASRQETQYF. CDR3 sequence (DNA): TGTGCCAGCAGACAAGAGACCCAGTACTTC.

This clonotype was recorded at least ten times. One end of the junction fails to match germline, which may point to a read error. The chain combines TRBV7-7 with TRBJ2-5; D is possibly TRBD1 (5 bases). This CDR3 has 15 amino acids. CDR1 SSHAT and CDR2 FNYEAQ come from the germline V gene (reference sequence). This CDR3 is CASSSGRVWGETQYF. As DNA, the CDR3 is TGTGCTAGCAGCTCCGGCAGGGTGTGGGGAGAGACCCAGTACTTC.

This clonotype came up many times. This chain connects TRBV7-6 to TRBJ2-3; tentatively, D is TRBD1 (5 bases). CDR1 and CDR2 (germline): SGHVS, FNYEAQ. V was clipped by 5 bases and J by 4 bases, with 10 bases between them. This CDR3 comprises 13 residues. The DNA for the CDR3 is TGTGCCAGCAGCCCAGGGCCCGCAGATACGCAGTATTTT. This translates into CASSPGPADTQYF.

The sample holds a few counts of this clonotype. The chain employs TRBV18 and TRBJ2-1; D remains ambiguous. The CDR3 is 14 residues long. Looked up from germline, CDR1 is KGHSH and CDR2 is LQKENI. V dropped 5 bases and J dropped 2 bases, with 10 bases sitting between them. The CDR3 spells CASSDWTTYNEQFF. For the CDR3, the DNA is TGTGCCAGCTCAGATTGGACCACCTACAATGAGCAGTTCTTC.

This clonotype showed up many times. The V gene is TRBV7-2, the J gene TRBJ2-1, with TRBD2 matching 9 bases. The germline CDR1 and CDR2 sequences are SGHTA and FQGNSA. This CDR3 is 15 amino acids long. Trimming at V came to 5 bases and at J to 6 bases, leaving 8 bases not matched to a gene. The DNA of the CDR3 is TGTGCCAGCAGCCCCGGGACTAGCCGTTTCAATGAGCAGTTCTTC. This codes for CASSPGTSRFNEQFF.

The sample holds many counts of this clonotype. The CDR3 sequence: CASSVLPQVYEQFF. The DNA for the CDR3 is TGTGCCAGCAGCGTACTCCCTCAGGTATACGAGCAGTTCTTC. The V call is TRBV9, the J call TRBJ2-1, with no clear D. This CDR3 comprises 14 residues. V was clipped by 1 base and J by 10 bases, with 15 bases between them. The V gene's germline CDR1 is SGDLS and CDR2 YYNGEE.

This clonotype was recorded many times. The CDR3 here is CASSSRWGLTGRRGNEQFF. Written as DNA, the CDR3 is TGTGCCAGCAGTTCCAGATGGGGTCTGACAGGCCGTAGGGGCAATGAGCAGTTCTTC. The chain links TRBV2 to TRBJ2-1, with a tentative D call TRBD1 (6 bases). This CDR3 contains 19 residues. Trimming stripped 5 bases from V and 6 bases from J, with 29 bases between. The V gene's germline CDR1 is SNHLY and CDR2 FYNNEI.

The table lists this clonotype with many counts. The V call is TRBV4-1, the J call TRBJ1-1; 10 bases map to TRBD1. This CDR3 comprises 18 residues. The germline V gene has CDR1 MGHRA and CDR2 YSYEKL. Trimming cost V 3 bases and J 1 base; bases outside gene matches: 11. This CDR3 reads CASSHQRLRDRGNTEAFF. As DNA, the CDR3 is TGCGCCAGCAGCCATCAAAGATTAAGGGACAGGGGGAACACTGAAGCTTTCTTT.

This clonotype was picked up many times. This chain joins TRBV19 and TRBJ2-1; D unclear. Trimming cost V 9 bases and J 1 base, with 16 bases left between them. The CDR3 is made up of 15 amino acids. CDR1 is LNHDA and CDR2 is SQIVND in the germline V gene (reference sequence). CDR3 sequence (DNA): TGTGCCAGCAGCGAAGTCCGGGTTTCCTACAATGAGCAGTTCTTC. Protein sequence: CASSEVRVSYNEQFF.

This clonotype was seen at least ten times. J is TRBJ1-1 and V is TRBV7-8; D not certain. The CDR3 is made up of 16 amino acids. Germline assignment: CDR1 SGHVS and CDR2 FQNEAQ. Deletions cut 3 bases from V and 1 base from J, with 15 bases between. In DNA, the CDR3 is TGTGCCAGCAGCTTTCCCCCCGGACGGCCGAACACTGAAGCTTTCTTT. It specifies CASSFPPGRPNTEAFF.

This clonotype was seen ten or more times. The chain recombines TRBV20-1 with TRBJ2-3; 14 nucleotides line up with TRBD2. This CDR3 comprises 16 residues. The V and J ends lost 1 base and 5 bases, in that order; junction bases with no gene match: 5. In germline, CDR1 is DFQATT, CDR2 SNEGSKA (reference sequence). The CDR3 is CSARGLAGGVGDTQYF. The CDR3 DNA is TGCAGTGCTAGAGGACTAGCGGGAGGGGTAGGAGATACGCAGTATTTT.

This clonotype was counted many times. V is TRBV3-1 and J is TRBJ2-1, with TRBD2 identical over 11 bases. CDR1 LGHDT and CDR2 YNNKEL come from the germline V gene (reference sequence). CDR3 length: 17 residues. J lost 9 bases, V lost 0 bases, and 10 bases had no gene match. The DNA for the CDR3 is TGTGCCAGCAGCCAAGATTTGGCTAGCGGGAGGAGGGGTGAGCAGTTCTTC. It is translated as CASSQDLASGRRGEQFF.

This clonotype was counted ten times or more. The V and J genes are TRBV3-1 and TRBJ1-1; no definite D call. V lost 4 bases and J 5 bases, leaving 11 bases between the germline ends. Germline values: CDR1 LGHDT, CDR2 YNNKEL (reference sequence). The CDR3 contains 13 residues. The CDR3 region has the DNA TGTGCCAGCAGCCGCGGACCGATGACTGAAGCTTTCTTT. It specifies CASSRGPMTEAFF. Based on the CDR3 plus reference TRBV3-1 and TRBJ1-1, the full variable domain is DTAVSQTPKYLVTQMGNDKSIKCEQNLGHDTMYWYKQDSKKFLKIMFSYNNKELIINETVPNRFSPKSPDKAHLNLHINSLELGDSAVYFCASSRGPMTEAFFGQGTRLTVV.

This clonotype was counted many times. This chain connects TRBV7-2 to TRBJ2-3; 16 bases match TRBD2. After removal of 5 bases from V and 7 bases from J, the junction contained 12 bases not matched to a gene. The CDR3 is 18 amino acids. CDR1 SGHTA and CDR2 FQGNSA come from the germline V gene. In nucleotides, the CDR3 is TGTGCCAGCAGCCCCCAAACAGGGACTAGCGGGAGGGGGTATACGCAGTATTTT. Encoded protein: CASSPQTGTSGRGYTQYF.

The sample holds many counts of this clonotype. The chain uses TRBV29-1 and TRBJ1-1; D call uncertain. The V gene lost 4 bases and the J gene lost 3 bases, with 9 bases spanning the gap. The germline CDR1 and CDR2 sequences are SQVTM and ANQGSEA. CDR3 length: 12 residues. The CDR3 sequence is CSVVSWDTEAFF. In DNA form, the CDR3 reads TGCAGCGTTGTAAGTTGGGACACTGAAGCTTTCTTT.

This clonotype was counted at least ten times. V gene TRBV20-1 combines with J gene TRBJ2-1; 10 nucleotides line up with TRBD2. Germline CDR1 and CDR2: DFQATT and SNEGSKA (reference sequence). The CDR3 has 14 residues. Trimming took 5 bases from V and 6 from J; bases not matched to a gene: 7. As DNA, the CDR3 is TGCAGTGCTTCCAGCGGGAGGGCCACCAATGAGCAGTTCTTC. Encoded protein: CSASSGRATNEQFF.